These 18 T cell receptor beta chains were all obtained from the same sample, sequenced in a study of blood T cell repertoires in COVID-19. Measured with immunoSEQ multiplex PCR; TCRdb has only the in-frame clones, and not every one. The sample records 250,000 to 400,000 clones, roughly 90% being singletons. Sequencing was carried out using peripheral blood. These TCRs come from a woman aged 25 to 39 with COVID-19, enrolled during active disease.

The rearrangement links TRBV19 to TRBJ2-7; D gene ambiguous. Germline V gene sequence: CDR1 LNHDA, CDR2 SQIVND (reference sequence). The germline V and J ends were trimmed by 5 bases and 3 bases, with 17 bases remaining between them. The CDR3 runs to 15 residues. CDR3 protein: CASSRSPTTSYEQYF. The CDR3, as DNA: TGTGCCAGTAGTCGGTCGCCAACTACAAGCTACGAGCAGTACTTC.

The chain couples TRBV27 to TRBJ2-7; D gene uncertain. There are 14 residues in the CDR3. The V and J ends lost 3 bases and 3 bases respectively, with 12 bases between them. Germline V gene sequence: CDR1 MNHEY, CDR2 SMNVEV (reference sequence). The CDR3, as DNA: TGTGCCAGCAGTTTGTCGTGGCGGCTCTACGAGCAGTACTTC. Protein product: CASSLSWRLYEQYF.

The V gene is TRBV19, the J gene TRBJ1-2; tentatively, D is TRBD1 (5 bases). This CDR3 is built from 13 residues. Germline V lookup: CDR1 LNHDA, CDR2 SQIVND (reference sequence). Trimming cost V 3 bases and J 4 bases, with 9 bases left between them. The CDR3 nucleotides are TGTGCCAGTAGTATCGCGGGGGGCTATGGCTACACCTTC. Protein: CASSIAGGYGYTF. The variable domain in full, with the rest retrieved from reference TRBV19 and TRBJ1-2, is DGGITQSPKYLFRKEGQNVTLSCEQNLNHDAMYWYRQDPGQGLRLIYYSQIVNDFQKGDIAEGYSVSREKKESFPLTVTSAQKNPTAFYLCASSIAGGYGYTFGSGTRLTVV.

The V and J genes are TRBV12-5 and TRBJ1-1; weak D call: TRBD1 (5 bases). From germline, CDR1 is LGHNT and CDR2 FRNRAP. The V and J ends lost 3 bases and 1 base respectively, with 15 bases between them. This CDR3 has 16 amino acids. DNA for the CDR3: TGTGCTAGTGGTTTACAGGCAGGGAAAGAGAACACTGAAGCTTTCTTT. Its translation: CASGLQAGKENTEAFF.

CDR3 sequence: CASSSSGSTDTQYF. The CDR3, as DNA: TGTGCCAGCAGCTCAAGCGGGTCCACAGATACGCAGTATTTT. This chain connects TRBV9 to TRBJ2-3; TRBD2 is a possible D gene (6 bases). Germline CDR1 reads SGDLS; CDR2 reads YYNGEE. This CDR3 spans 14 amino acids. V shed 4 bases and J shed 2 bases, with 11 bases lying between them. The variable domain in full, with the rest retrieved from reference TRBV9 and TRBJ2-3, is DSGVTQTPKHLITATGQRVTLRCSPRSGDLSVYWYQQSLDQGLQFLIQYYNGEERAKGNILERFSAQQFPDLHSELNLSSLELGDSALYFCASSSSGSTDTQYFGPGTRLTVL.

This sequence joins TRBV2 and TRBJ2-2; D not certain. The CDR3 runs to 14 residues. CDR1 and CDR2 from the germline V gene are SNHLY and FYNNEI. V lost 4 bases to trimming and J lost 4 bases, with 10 bases between them. The CDR3 sequence: CASSVAGSTGELFF. In nucleotides, the CDR3 is TGTGCCAGCAGTGTGGCAGGAAGCACCGGGGAGCTGTTTTTT.

The rearrangement joins TRBV19 to TRBJ1-3, with D possibly matching TRBD1 (5 bases). The CDR3 consists of 14 residues. Germline CDR1 reads LNHDA; CDR2 reads SQIVND (reference sequence). With 5 bases removed from V and 3 bases from J, the gap between germline ends came to 11 bases. The CDR3 nucleotides are TGTGCCAGTAGTCAGCGGGACGGTGGAAACACCATATATTTT. It codes for CASSQRDGGNTIYF.

The V and J genes are TRBV18 and TRBJ2-7; 7 bases are a match to TRBD2. The CDR3 spans 15 residues. Losses at the gene ends were 3 bases for V and 6 bases for J; bases not matched to a gene: 11. The V gene's germline CDR1 is KGHSH and CDR2 LQKENI. Here the CDR3 DNA reads TGTGCCAGCTCACCCGTCGGGGGGTCGGCTTCCGAGCAGTACTTC. Residues: CASSPVGGSASEQYF.

The chain carries TRBV5-1 and TRBJ2-3; perhaps TRBD1 as D (5 bases). Trimming removed 4 bases at V and 3 bases at J, with 12 bases between. In germline, CDR1 is SGHRS, CDR2 YFSETQ. CDR3 length: 14 residues. In DNA form, the CDR3 reads TGCGCCAGCAGCCCAGAAAGGGGTACAGATACGCAGTATTTT. It translates to CASSPERGTDTQYF.

The V gene is TRBV19, the J gene TRBJ2-1; 12 nucleotides align to TRBD2. This CDR3 comprises 15 residues. Germline assignment: CDR1 LNHDA and CDR2 SQIVND (reference sequence). Trimming cost V 5 bases and J 6 bases; bases outside gene matches: 5. The CDR3 region is CASSFGLAGTNEQFF. Written as DNA, the CDR3 is TGTGCCAGTAGTTTCGGACTAGCGGGGACCAATGAGCAGTTCTTC.

V gene TRBV27 combines with J gene TRBJ2-1; weak D call: TRBD1 (6 bases). The germline CDR1 and CDR2 sequences are MNHEY and SMNVEV (reference sequence). V was pared by 5 bases and J by 14 bases, with 13 bases between. The CDR3 has 11 amino acids. This CDR3 is CASSLNRVEFF. The DNA of the CDR3 is TGTGCCAGCAGTCTAAACAGGGTGGAGTTCTTC.

The gene calls are TRBV27 and TRBJ1-5; TRBD1 matches at 7 bases. CDR3 length equals 20 residues. Germline CDR1 is MNHEY and CDR2 is SMNVEV (reference sequence). After removal of 4 bases from V and 1 base from J, the junction contained 19 bases not matched to a gene. CDR3 nucleotides: TGTGCCAGCAGTTCATATTACAGGGGTTCGTTTTCGGAGAGCAATCAGCCCCAGCATTTT. This gives the protein CASSSYYRGSFSESNQPQHF.

The chain carries TRBV7-2 and TRBJ1-6, with 10 nucleotides matching TRBD1. Germline V gene data show CDR1 as SGHTA and CDR2 as FQGNSA. CDR3 length: 15 amino acids. The trim removed 3 bases at V and 13 bases at J, leaving 9 bases unmatched. The CDR3 loop is CASSFETGGNRPLHF. DNA of the CDR3: TGTGCCAGCAGCTTTGAGACAGGGGGCAATCGGCCCCTCCACTTT.

V gene TRBV30 combines with J gene TRBJ1-4; possible D gene TRBD1, 6 bases. From germline, CDR1 is GTSNPN and CDR2 SVGIG (reference sequence). The V and J ends lost 2 bases and 11 bases respectively, with 18 bases between them. The CDR3 spans 14 residues. The CDR3 DNA reads TGTGCCTGGAGTCCCGGGACACCAGGATATAAACTGTTTTTT. Protein sequence: CAWSPGTPGYKLFF.

The sample holds one count of this clone. The chain joins TRBV5-1 to TRBJ2-6, with D possibly TRBD1 on 6 matching bases. The CDR3 extends over 19 amino acids. Trimming cost V 1 base and J 4 bases, with 21 bases left between them. CDR1 SGHRS and CDR2 YFSETQ come from the germline V gene. Written as DNA, the CDR3 is TGCGCCAGCAGCTTGAGTCCGGCCAGGGGATCGCGAGGGGCCAACGTCCTGACTTTC. The encoded protein is CASSLSPARGSRGANVLTF.

CDR3 sequence reads: CASSRQEYTEAFF. The CDR3 DNA reads as TGTGCCAGCAGCCGACAGGAGTACACTGAAGCTTTCTTT. The genes are TRBV7-3 and TRBJ1-1; perhaps TRBD1 as D (6 bases). CDR3 size: 13 residues. Trimming stripped 5 bases from V and 3 bases from J, with 10 bases between. Germline V gene lookup returns CDR1 SGHTA and CDR2 FQGTGA.

Comments on this clone: A read error may be the cause here, since a much bigger clone is one base away. The genes are TRBV2 and TRBJ1-1; a weak D match, TRBD1 (6 bases). Germline lookup yields CDR1 SNHLY and CDR2 FYNNEI. The V gene lost 5 bases and the J gene lost 1 base, with 8 bases spanning the gap. The CDR3 loop spans 13 amino acids. The CDR3 here is CASSQQGNTEAFF. The CDR3 region has the DNA TGTGCCAGCAGTCAACAGGGGAACACTGAAGCTTTCTTT.

This chain links TRBV5-4 with TRBJ2-1, with 11 bases fitting TRBD2. Germline trimming cut 4 bases from V and 0 bases from J; bases unmatched to any gene: 6. The germline V gene has CDR1 SGHNT and CDR2 YYREEE (reference sequence). This CDR3 region has 17 residues. This CDR3 is CASSKTSGTNSYNEQFF. The CDR3 nucleotides read TGTGCCAGCAGCAAGACTAGCGGGACAAACTCCTACAATGAGCAGTTCTTC.